Shown below are 10 T cell receptor beta chains from a single sample sequenced in a study of T cell repertoires in cytomegalovirus infection. TCRdb re-derived calls from the reads in MiXCR, one entry per CDR3 protein. The table includes approximately 600,000 distinct CDR3 sequences, about 40% detected once. Their antigen targets remain unknown. The material sequenced was cultured PBMCs, taken from culture after CMV antigen stimulation. These receptors all stem from a human donor in good health (CMV status not recorded). Some clones in this sample may be carry-over from other donors' samples.

This chain joins TRBV5-1 and TRBJ1-6; D is uncertain. V shed 8 bases and J shed 8 bases, with 14 bases lying between them. The germline CDR1 and CDR2 sequences are SGHRS and YFSETQ. The CDR3 totals 13 residues. The CDR3: CASGLTTYSPLHF. Written as DNA, the CDR3 is TGCGCCAGTGGCCTCACGACTTATTCACCCCTCCACTTT. The full variable domain, completed using reference TRBV5-1 and TRBJ1-6, is KAGVTQTPRYLIKTRGQQVTLSCSPISGHRSVSWYQQTPGQGLQFLFEYFSETQRNKGNFPGRFSGRQFSNSRSEMNVSTLELGDSALYLCASGLTTYSPLHFGNGTRLTVT.

V gene TRBV20-1 combines with J gene TRBJ2-7; no reliable D call. CDR3 length equals 14 residues. Germline CDR1 and CDR2: DFQATT and SNEGSKA (reference sequence). Trimming removed 0 bases from V and 2 bases from J, with 11 bases in between. The CDR3 region is CSARDEVKAYEQYF. CDR3 nucleotide sequence: TGCAGTGCTAGAGATGAGGTGAAAGCCTACGAGCAGTACTTC.

The chain is built from TRBV7-9 and TRBJ1-1; D may be TRBD1 (6 bases). CDR1 SEHNR and CDR2 FQNEAQ come from the germline V gene (reference sequence). The CDR3 length is 12 residues. V gave up 11 bases and J gave up 4 bases, with 14 bases separating them. CDR3 nucleotides: TGTGCCGGAAAGGGGGATGCCACTGAAGCTTTCTTT. Encoded protein: CAGKGDATEAFF.

This clonotype was found a few times. The rearrangement links TRBV19 to TRBJ1-5; D uncertain. Germline V gene lookup returns CDR1 LNHDA and CDR2 SQIVND (reference sequence). The CDR3 contains 16 residues. Trimming removed 1 base at V and 4 bases at J, with 14 bases between. CDR3 sequence (DNA): TGTGCCAGTAGTATAGGGTGGGGTGATCGGAATCAGCCCCAGCATTTT. Translated, it gives CASSIGWGDRNQPQHF.

This clonotype was seen ten or more times. The CDR3 DNA follows: TGTGCCAGCACCCTGACAGGGGGCTACAATGAGCAGTTCTTC. This codes for CASTLTGGYNEQFF. This chain links TRBV7-2 with TRBJ2-1; 9 bases line up with TRBD1. Trimming at V came to 7 bases and at J to 3 bases, leaving 4 bases not matched to a gene. Per germline, CDR1 SGHTA and CDR2 FQGNSA. The CDR3 sequence is 14 residues long.

This clonotype has just a few counts. This chain connects TRBV6-1 to TRBJ2-7; D is ambiguous. Trimming left V 2 bases short and J 4 bases short, with 9 bases between. The V gene's germline CDR1 is MNHNS and CDR2 SASEGT. The CDR3 runs 13 residues. The CDR3 is CASSETRVYEQYF. In nucleotides, the CDR3 is TGTGCCAGCAGTGAAACCCGCGTTTACGAGCAGTACTTC.

This clonotype was counted between two and nine times. V is TRBV6-1 and J is TRBJ1-5; D is ambiguous. Germline CDR1 MNHNS, CDR2 SASEGT. Trimming took 7 bases from V and 6 from J, leaving 16 bases between them. The CDR3 length is 14 residues. The CDR3 DNA follows: TGTGCCAGCATCCCCGGGGTCGGCGCTCAGCCCCAGCATTTT. It encodes CASIPGVGAQPQHF.

The V and J genes are TRBV6-1 and TRBJ2-7; 8 nucleotides match TRBD1. Looked up from germline, CDR1 is MNHNS and CDR2 is SASEGT. The CDR3 has 15 amino acids. The junction had 8 bases not matched to a gene; V was cut back by 5 bases and J by 2 bases. The CDR3 bases are TGTGCCAGCAGTCCATACCGGACAGGGCCCTACGAGCAGTACTTC. This gives the protein CASSPYRTGPYEQYF.

V usage is TRBV20-1 and J usage is TRBJ2-3; the D call may be TRBD1 or TRBD2 (5 bases each). The V gene's germline CDR1 is DFQATT and CDR2 SNEGSKA (reference sequence). V was cut by 5 bases and J by 5 bases, with 8 bases left in between. The CDR3 is 11 residues long. The CDR3, as DNA: TGCAGTGCTGGGGGAAGAGATACGCAGTATTTT. It encodes CSAGGRDTQYF.

This clonotype was found a few times. The gene calls are TRBV19 and TRBJ2-3; no clear D gene. Germline V gene sequence: CDR1 LNHDA, CDR2 SQIVND (reference sequence). The CDR3 has 11 amino acids. Trimming took off 8 bases at V and 2 bases at J, with 5 bases between the two ends. The CDR3 spells CASFDTDTQYF. The CDR3 nucleotides are TGTGCCAGTTTCGACACAGATACGCAGTATTTT.